The entry below describes one T cell receptor (beta chain). Trimming left V 8 bases short and J 2 bases short, with 10 bases between. Germline assignment: CDR1 GTSNPN and CDR2 SVGIG (reference sequence). The CDR3 loop spans 13 amino acids. The record originates from a study of blood T cell repertoires in COVID-19. For the study at large: Acute-phase and convalescent COVID-19 samples originated in the United States, Italy and Spain.

Clones were read by immunoSEQ multiplex PCR, and TCRdb kept only the in-frame ones, dropping some. The sample gives over 70,000 clones, about 80% of which show up once; less than 60% is in the top ten. The sequence came from a human donor in a cohort sampled during active COVID-19. The sequenced sample consisted of peripheral blood. The rearrangement links TRBV30 to TRBJ1-6; the D gene is possibly TRBD1 (5 bases). CDR3 nucleotide sequence: TGTGCCGTCTCGGGGGCCTATAATTCACCCCTCCACTTT. Encoded protein: CAVSGAYNSPLHF.